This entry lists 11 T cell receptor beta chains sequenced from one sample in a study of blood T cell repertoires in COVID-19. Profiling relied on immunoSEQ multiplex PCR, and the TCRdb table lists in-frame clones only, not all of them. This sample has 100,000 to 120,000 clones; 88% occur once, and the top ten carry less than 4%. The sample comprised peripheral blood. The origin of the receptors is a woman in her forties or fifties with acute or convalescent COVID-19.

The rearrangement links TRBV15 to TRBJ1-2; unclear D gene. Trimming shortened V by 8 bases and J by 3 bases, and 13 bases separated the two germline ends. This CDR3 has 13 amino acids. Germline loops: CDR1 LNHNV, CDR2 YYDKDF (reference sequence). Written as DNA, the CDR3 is TGTGCCACCGGGCGGGGATGGGACTATGGCTACACCTTC. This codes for CATGRGWDYGYTF. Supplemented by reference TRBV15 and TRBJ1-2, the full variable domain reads DAMVIQNPRYQVTQFGKPVTLSCSQTLNHNVMYWYQQKSSQAPKLLFHYYDKDFNNEADTPDNFQSRRPNTSFCFLDIRSPGLGDTAMYLCATGRGWDYGYTFGSGTRLTVV.

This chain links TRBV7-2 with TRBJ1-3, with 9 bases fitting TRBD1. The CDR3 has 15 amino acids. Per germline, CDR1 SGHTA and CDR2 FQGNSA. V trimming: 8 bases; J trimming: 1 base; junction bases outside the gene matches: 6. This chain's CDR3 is CASRGQGFSGNTIYF. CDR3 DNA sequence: TGTGCCAGCCGAGGACAGGGGTTTTCTGGAAACACCATATATTTT. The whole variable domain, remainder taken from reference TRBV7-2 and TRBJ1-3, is GAGVSQSPSNKVTEKGKDVELRCDPISGHTALYWYRQSLGQGLEFLIYFQGNSAPDKSGLPSDRFSAERTGGSVSTLTIQRTQQEDSAVYLCASRGQGFSGNTIYFGEGSWLTVV.

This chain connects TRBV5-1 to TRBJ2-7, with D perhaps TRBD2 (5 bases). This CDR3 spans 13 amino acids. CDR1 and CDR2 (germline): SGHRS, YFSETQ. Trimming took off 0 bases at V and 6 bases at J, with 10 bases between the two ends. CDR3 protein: CASSLDGVGEQYF. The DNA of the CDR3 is TGCGCCAGCAGCTTGGACGGGGTGGGCGAGCAGTACTTC.

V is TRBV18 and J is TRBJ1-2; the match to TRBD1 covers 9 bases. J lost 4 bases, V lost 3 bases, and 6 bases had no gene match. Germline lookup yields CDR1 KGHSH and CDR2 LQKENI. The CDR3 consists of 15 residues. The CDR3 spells CASSPRDREGYGYTF. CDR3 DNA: TGTGCCAGCTCACCCCGGGACAGGGAAGGCTATGGCTACACCTTC.

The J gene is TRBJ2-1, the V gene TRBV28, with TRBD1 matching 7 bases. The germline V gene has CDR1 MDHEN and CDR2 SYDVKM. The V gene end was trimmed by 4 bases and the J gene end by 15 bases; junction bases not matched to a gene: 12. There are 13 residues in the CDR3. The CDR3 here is CASSSGETGRPFF. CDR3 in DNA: TGTGCCAGCAGTTCCGGGGAGACAGGGCGGCCGTTCTTC.

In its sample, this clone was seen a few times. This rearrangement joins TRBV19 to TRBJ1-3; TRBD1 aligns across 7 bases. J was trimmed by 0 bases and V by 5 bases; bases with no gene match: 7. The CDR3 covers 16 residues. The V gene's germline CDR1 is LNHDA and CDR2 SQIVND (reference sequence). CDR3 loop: CASSPPGQSSGNTIYF. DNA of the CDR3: TGTGCCAGTAGTCCGCCGGGACAGAGCTCTGGAAACACCATATATTTT. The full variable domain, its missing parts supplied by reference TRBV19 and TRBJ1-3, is DGGITQSPKYLFRKEGQNVTLSCEQNLNHDAMYWYRQDPGQGLRLIYYSQIVNDFQKGDIAEGYSVSREKKESFPLTVTSAQKNPTAFYLCASSPPGQSSGNTIYFGEGSWLTVV.

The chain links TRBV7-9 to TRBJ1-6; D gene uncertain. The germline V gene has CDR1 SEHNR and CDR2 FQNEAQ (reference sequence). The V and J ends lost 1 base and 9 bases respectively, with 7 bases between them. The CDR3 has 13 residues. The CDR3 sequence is CASSLEVSSPLHF. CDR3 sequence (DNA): TGTGCCAGCAGCTTAGAAGTTAGTTCACCCCTCCACTTT.

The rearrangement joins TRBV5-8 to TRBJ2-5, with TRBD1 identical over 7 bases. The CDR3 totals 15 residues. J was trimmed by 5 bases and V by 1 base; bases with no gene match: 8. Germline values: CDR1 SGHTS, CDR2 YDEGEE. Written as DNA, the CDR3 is TGTGCCAGCAGCTTGATCACAGGGGAGAGGGAGACCCAGTACTTC. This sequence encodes CASSLITGERETQYF.

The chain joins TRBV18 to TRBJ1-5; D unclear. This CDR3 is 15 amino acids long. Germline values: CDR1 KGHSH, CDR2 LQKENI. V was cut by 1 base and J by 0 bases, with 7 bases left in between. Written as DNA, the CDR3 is TGTGCCAGCTCACCACGGGCGAATAGCAATCAGCCCCAGCATTTT. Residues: CASSPRANSNQPQHF.

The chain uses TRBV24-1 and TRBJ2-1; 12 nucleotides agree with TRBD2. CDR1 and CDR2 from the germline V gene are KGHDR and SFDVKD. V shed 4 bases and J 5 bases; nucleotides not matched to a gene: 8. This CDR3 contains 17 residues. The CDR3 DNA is TGTGCCACCAGTGACCCAATGACTAGCGGGAGACACAATGAGCAGTTCTTC. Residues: CATSDPMTSGRHNEQFF.

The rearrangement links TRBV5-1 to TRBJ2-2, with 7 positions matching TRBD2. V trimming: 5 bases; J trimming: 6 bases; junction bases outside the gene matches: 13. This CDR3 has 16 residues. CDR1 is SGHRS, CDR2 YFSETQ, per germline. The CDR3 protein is CASSLLGGSEAGELFF. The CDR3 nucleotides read TGCGCCAGCAGTCTGTTGGGCGGGAGCGAGGCCGGGGAGCTGTTTTTT.